This entry lists 16 T cell receptor beta chains sequenced from one sample in a study of graft-versus-host responses after intestinal transplantation. Profiling relied on immunoSEQ multiplex PCR, and the TCRdb table lists in-frame clones only, not all of them. The sample contains about 85,000 clones, approximately 90% of which appear only once. These receptors' targets are unknown. Sequences were derived from unstimulated CD8+ T cells sorted from spleen or lymph node cells, sampled before transplant. All receptors derive from a human donor who was the organ donor for an intestinal transplant.

This chain links TRBV4-2 with TRBJ2-7; maybe TRBD2 (5 bases). There are 13 residues in the CDR3. The V end was cut by 4 bases, the J end by 4 bases, with 11 bases between. The germline gives CDR1 LGHNA, CDR2 YNFKEQ. The CDR3 sequence: CASSPGISYEQYF. The CDR3 coding sequence is TGTGCCAGCAGCCCGGGAATTTCTTACGAGCAGTACTTC.

The CDR3 coding sequence is TGTGCCAGCACCGGCAGCAACTACGAGCAGTACTTC. It codes for CASTGSNYEQYF. V and J are TRBV25-1 and TRBJ2-7; no clear D. This CDR3 has 12 amino acids. V lost 7 bases and J lost 3, with 10 bases in between. Germline-derived CDR1 and CDR2 are MGHDK and SYGVNS.

This chain links TRBV6-1 with TRBJ2-7; D not certain. The length of the CDR3 is 10 residues. The germline gives CDR1 MNHNS, CDR2 SASEGT. Deletions cut 6 bases from V and 4 bases from J, with 4 bases between. DNA for the CDR3: TGTGCCAGCAGGGGTTACGAGCAGTACTTC. Amino acid sequence: CASRGYEQYF.

The J gene is TRBJ2-5, the V gene TRBV27; the match to TRBD2 covers 10 bases. Losses at the gene ends were 3 bases for V and 5 bases for J; bases not matched to a gene: 9. This CDR3 region has 16 residues. Germline CDR1 reads MNHEY; CDR2 reads SMNVEV (reference sequence). The chain's CDR3 is CASSFSGLAVRETQYF. As DNA, the CDR3 is TGTGCCAGCAGTTTCAGCGGACTAGCGGTCCGGGAGACCCAGTACTTC.

Notes on this clone: The junction does not match germline at one end; this may be a read error. This chain links TRBV18 with TRBJ2-7; 8 bases map to TRBD1. This CDR3 spans 17 amino acids. Germline V CDR1 and CDR2: KGHSH, LQKENI. The CDR3 sequence: CASSPLDRDLLPYERYF. CDR3 in DNA: TGTGCCAGCTCACCACTGGACAGGGATCTACTACCTTACGAGCGGTACTTC.

The V call is TRBV27, the J call TRBJ1-2; D is unresolved. The CDR3 extends over 13 amino acids. The ends were cut back, 4 bases at V and 8 bases at J, with 14 bases in the middle. CDR1 is MNHEY and CDR2 is SMNVEV in the germline V gene (reference sequence). CDR3 DNA: TGTGCCAGCAGTTATGGCCTCCTCGGGGGCTACACCTTC. Residues: CASSYGLLGGYTF.

This chain connects TRBV5-1 to TRBJ2-1, with D maybe TRBD2 (5 bases). Germline V gives CDR1 SGHRS, CDR2 YFSETQ. This CDR3 spans 13 amino acids. Trimming removed 4 bases from V and 5 bases from J, with 10 bases in between. In DNA, the CDR3 is TGCGCCAGCAGCCCTCGGGATAACAATGAGCAGTTCTTC. Residues: CASSPRDNNEQFF.

The CDR3 loop is CASDGWDSGTDTQYF. The CDR3 DNA is TGTGCCAGTGACGGGTGGGATTCGGGCACAGATACGCAGTATTTT. The rearrangement joins TRBV19 to TRBJ2-3; D is unresolved. The CDR3 covers 15 residues. The germline V gene encodes CDR1 LNHDA and CDR2 SQIVND (reference sequence). Trimming took 8 bases from V and 1 from J, leaving 16 bases between them. The whole variable domain, remainder taken from reference TRBV19 and TRBJ2-3, is DGGITQSPKYLFRKEGQNVTLSCEQNLNHDAMYWYRQDPGQGLRLIYYSQIVNDFQKGDIAEGYSVSREKKESFPLTVTSAQKNPTAFYLCASDGWDSGTDTQYFGPGTRLTVL.

The chain carries TRBV11-2 and TRBJ1-1; the D is unclear. Between the trimmed V and J ends, which lost 5 bases and 4 bases, there was a span of 20 bases. Germline values: CDR1 SGHAT, CDR2 FQNNGV. This CDR3 region has 16 residues. CDR3 in amino acids: CASSPSSGARSTEAFF. In DNA, the CDR3 is TGTGCCAGCAGCCCGTCCTCGGGAGCCCGGAGCACTGAAGCTTTCTTT.

V usage is TRBV6-5 and J usage is TRBJ2-3, with 7 bases fitting TRBD1. The V gene's germline CDR1 is MNHEY and CDR2 SVGAGI. V lost 8 bases and J lost 1; bases outside the gene matches: 3. The CDR3 is made up of 13 amino acids. As DNA, the CDR3 is TGTGCCAGCCGACAGGGAGGCACAGATACGCAGTATTTT. Translated: CASRQGGTDTQYF.

This chain links TRBV13 with TRBJ1-1; D uncertain. CDR3 size: 14 residues. Germline V lookup: CDR1 PRHDT, CDR2 FYEKMQ (reference sequence). Trimming cost V 6 bases and J 3 bases, with 14 bases left between them. CDR3 DNA sequence: TGTGCCAGCAGTTCGGAGGGCTACGACACTGAAGCTTTCTTT. It encodes CASSSEGYDTEAFF.

This clone has a handful of counts. The gene calls are TRBV11-3 and TRBJ2-5; 11 positions match TRBD2. V gave up 4 bases and J gave up 3 bases; unmatched junction bases: 1. CDR1 is SGHNT, CDR2 YENEEA, per germline. This CDR3 is built from 14 residues. CDR3 in DNA: TGTGCCAGCAGCTCGGGACTAGCGGAAGAGACCCAGTACTTC. Protein product: CASSSGLAEETQYF.

The rearrangement uses TRBV27 and TRBJ2-7; possible D gene TRBD1, 6 bases. V was clipped by 3 bases and J by 2 bases, with 11 bases between them. CDR3 length: 14 amino acids. From germline, CDR1 is MNHEY and CDR2 SMNVEV (reference sequence). The CDR3 DNA reads as TGTGCCAGCAGTTTCCAGGGACACACCTACGAGCAGTACTTC. Amino acids: CASSFQGHTYEQYF.

The chain has TRBV4-1 and TRBJ2-1, with D perhaps matching TRBD2 (6 bases). The CDR3 loop spans 15 amino acids. V was cut by 1 base and J by 5 bases, with 12 bases left in between. Germline-derived CDR1 and CDR2 are MGHRA and YSYEKL. CDR3 sequence reads: CASSQGGTANNEQFF. CDR3 DNA: TGCGCCAGCAGCCAAGGCGGGACGGCGAACAATGAGCAGTTCTTC.

The rearrangement links TRBV4-1 to TRBJ1-1; tentative D call: TRBD1 (6 bases). Germline CDR1 reads MGHRA; CDR2 reads YSYEKL. V was clipped by 3 bases and J by 4 bases, with 27 bases between them. This CDR3 is 19 amino acids long. CDR3 bases: TGCGCCAGCAGCCACGGGGGCTCCCCCGGGTTGAAGTGGGGCACTGAAGCTTTCTTT. Protein product: CASSHGGSPGLKWGTEAFF.

The CDR3 coding sequence is TGTGCCAGCAGCCCGACAGGGGTAACCTACGAGCAGTACTTC. Amino acid sequence: CASSPTGVTYEQYF. The V call is TRBV5-4, the J call TRBJ2-7, with 8 bases aligning to TRBD1. Trimming took 4 bases from V and 2 from J; bases not matched to a gene: 5. This CDR3 has 14 residues. Germline CDR1 reads SGHNT; CDR2 reads YYREEE (reference sequence).